These 6 T cell receptor beta chains were all obtained from the same sample, sequenced in a study of beta chain features in type 1 diabetes. The sequenced template was cDNA made from the entire isolated RNA. Method: immunoSEQ multiplex PCR; TCRdb's copy keeps in-frame clones and lacks some. The data hold 680,000 or so clones, with 15% to 17% observed a single time. The sequencing input was naive CD4+ T cells from blood. The receptors here all came from a man younger than 35 in good health.

The sample holds a few counts of this clone. The chain employs TRBV4-3 and TRBJ2-3; 9 nucleotides align to TRBD2. This CDR3 is 15 amino acids long. CDR1 LGHNA and CDR2 YSLEER come from the germline V gene. The V segment lost 6 bases and the J segment 6 bases; nucleotides outside the gene matches: 10. The CDR3 DNA is TGCGCCAGCAGGCATACTAGCGGGCCGGGCGATACGCAGTATTTT. It specifies CASRHTSGPGDTQYF.

This clone was detected a few times. This rearrangement joins TRBV19 to TRBJ1-1, with TRBD1 as a possible D gene (5 bases). The CDR3 covers 13 residues. V was shortened by 3 bases and J by 7 bases, with 12 bases between the two germline ends. Per germline, CDR1 LNHDA and CDR2 SQIVND (reference sequence). In DNA form, the CDR3 reads TGTGCCAGTAGTATGGCCAGGGATAATGAAGCTTTCTTT. Translated, it gives CASSMARDNEAFF.

The V and J genes are TRBV27 and TRBJ1-4, with TRBD1 matching 7 bases. This CDR3 is 19 amino acids long. V shed 0 bases, J shed 7 bases, and the junction held 17 bases outside the gene matches. Germline values: CDR1 MNHEY, CDR2 SMNVEV (reference sequence). CDR3 DNA sequence: TGTGCCAGCAGTTTATCGAAAGGGACAGCGAACTCGGCGGGTGAAAAACTGTTTTTT. Translation: CASSLSKGTANSAGEKLFF.

The sample holds a few counts of this clone. The chain is built from TRBV11-3 and TRBJ2-1; the D call may be TRBD1 or TRBD2 (7 bases each). Trimming pared 6 bases from V and 8 bases from J, leaving 23 bases between. The CDR3 is 16 residues long. Per the germline V gene, CDR1 is SGHNT and CDR2 is YENEEA. The CDR3 DNA is TGTGCCAGCAGTCATCGAAGCGGGACAGTCAGCCATGAGCAGTTCTTC. It translates to CASSHRSGTVSHEQFF.

The V gene is TRBV6-1, the J gene TRBJ2-2; 9 bases map to TRBD1. CDR3 length: 16 residues. The trim removed 1 base at V and 9 bases at J, leaving 9 bases unmatched. Germline V gene sequence: CDR1 MNHNS, CDR2 SASEGT. The CDR3 sequence is CASSEVQGQGPWELFF. DNA for the CDR3: TGTGCCAGCAGTGAAGTTCAGGGACAGGGCCCGTGGGAGCTGTTTTTT.

This clone was seen a handful of times. This sequence joins TRBV23-1 and TRBJ2-2, with 7 nucleotides matching TRBD1. TRBV23-1 is recorded as an ORF, its role being uncertain. This CDR3 has 19 residues. Germline trimming cut 2 bases from V and 0 bases from J; bases unmatched to any gene: 12. CDR3 DNA: TGCGCCAGCAGTCAAAGAGCGCGAAGGGACAGATCGAACACCGGGGAGCTGTTTTTT. Its translation is CASSQRARRDRSNTGELFF.